These T cell receptor beta chains were read from a single sample in a study of T-cell memory formation after mild COVID-19. TCRdb re-called the 5' RACE reads through MiXCR, storing one row per CDR3 protein. The repertoire has approximately 260,000 distinct CDR3 sequences, about a sixth of them found once; the top ten carry roughly 3.6%. What was sequenced was PBMCs or a T cell subset sorted from them (not recorded which). These receptors were taken from a man between 18 and 35 years old who had mild COVID-19 (a few samples of this study predate the infection). Cell type and time point are not known. Each CDR3 is given with its conserved first and last residue.

j_call v_call cdr3_aa
TRBJ1-2 TRBV7-6 CASSPGQERSYTF
TRBJ1-6 TRBV7-9 CASSYPEGSPLHF
TRBJ2-1 TRBV9 CASSVVGRANNEQFF
TRBJ2-3 TRBV5-1 CASSWGEGTADTQYF
TRBJ1-3 TRBV12-3/TRBV12-4 CASMEGSGNTIYF
TRBJ1-1 TRBV20-1 CSARDRVVNTEAFF
TRBJ2-7 TRBV4-1 CASSAPGTRGSREQYF
TRBJ1-2 TRBV12-3/TRBV12-4 CASSPQKRNYGYTF
TRBJ1-6 TRBV6-6 CASSYLGSSYNSPLHF
TRBJ1-4 TRBV18 CASSQGTALGEKLFF
TRBJ1-1 TRBV5-1 CASSLAGTGGSEAFF
TRBJ2-3 TRBV14 CASSSPGLVSTDTQYF
TRBJ1-2 TRBV30 CAWSRDRPYGYTF
TRBJ2-5 TRBV7-3 CASPQGHLQETQYF
TRBJ1-2 TRBV6-5 CASSPGRHGYTF
TRBJ2-3 TRBV28 CASTPSGGGIDTQYF
TRBJ1-2 TRBV11-2 CASTRGTGTDYGYTF
TRBJ1-2 TRBV7-9 CASSLVTGFYGYTF
TRBJ2-3 TRBV6-2/TRBV6-3 CASSGRTTGDTQYF
TRBJ2-5 TRBV5-1 CASSLAGLAGGQETQYF
TRBJ2-7 TRBV6-5 CASSYGTGGYEQYF
TRBJ2-5 TRBV20-1 CSASPSASGQETQYF
TRBJ1-1 TRBV7-8 CASSLDRHTEAFF
TRBJ1-6 TRBV3-1 CASTSAVSNSPLHF
TRBJ2-6 TRBV5-4 CASSLSLAGGGAGANVLTF
TRBJ2-3 TRBV29-1 CSAYTDTQYF